The source of this T cell receptor beta chain is a study of blood T cell repertoires in COVID-19. The overall study: Samples representing acute and convalescent COVID-19 were sourced from the United States, Italy and Spain. In each case, the material was cDNA or gDNA derived from T cells, B-cell-depleted T cells, or PBMCs.

The CDR3 consists of 12 residues. The trim removed 4 bases at V and 6 bases at J, leaving 2 bases unmatched. Germline V gives CDR1 SGHVS, CDR2 FQNEAQ. Seattle's enrolled individuals joined amid active infection and were then monitored longitudinally. Under the authors' procedure: Amplifying reference gene primers gave estimates of nucleated cell counts. Data came from immunoSEQ multiplex PCR; TCRdb stores just in-frame clones and leaves some out. That table gives V, J and clone size, and the DNA gave D and trimming. The table lists 89,000 or so clones, more than 70% of them singletons. What was sequenced was peripheral blood. J is TRBJ1-2 and V is TRBV7-8; 7 bases fit TRBD1. This clonotype originated in a man aged 50 or older with COVID-19, enrolled during active disease. DNA of the CDR3: TGTGCCAGCAGCTGGGACAGTCATGGCTACACCTTC. Its protein product is CASSWDSHGYTF.